This section outlines one T cell receptor beta chain sequence together with its context. As yet, its antigen is unknown. V lost 7 bases, J lost 10 bases, and 10 bases stayed unmatched. This CDR3 is built from 14 residues. Germline V gene lookup returns CDR1 MNHNY and CDR2 SVGAGI (reference sequence). TCRdb reanalysed the reads using MiXCR and keeps one entry per CDR3 protein. The data contain under 350,000 distinct CDR3 sequences, 8% to 9.5% of them singletons. The data derive from a study of T cell repertoires in cytomegalovirus infection. Study-level information: Public TCR beta signatures were indicative of both CMV infection and a matching HLA type. General study findings and limits: Carriage of CMV together with the relevant HLA was identifiable through cumulative public TCR beta family frequency. It was HLA-C-restricted CMV-specific TCR beta clonotypes that dominated the response ex vivo.

The TCR sequence derives from a human donor in good health (CMV status not recorded). Some clones in this sample may be carry-over from other donors' samples. Input material: PBMCs. The J gene is TRBJ1-6, the V gene TRBV6-6; 7 positions match TRBD1. The CDR3: CASTKWQGGSPLHF. CDR3 DNA: TGTGCCAGCACTAAATGGCAGGGGGGCTCACCCCTCCACTTT.